The TCR beta chain under discussion was sequenced for a study of T cells after yellow fever vaccination. This clonotype was recorded many times. CDR1 and CDR2 (germline): SNHLY, FYNNEI. Trimming removed 6 bases at V and 5 bases at J, with 14 bases between. CDR3 length: 13 amino acids. They built TCR cDNA with 5'RACE template switching, a step that put in a universal primer site and UMIs. Using its own MiXCR run on the 5' RACE reads, TCRdb lists one record per CDR3 protein. The data contain some 63,000 distinct CDR3 sequences, 6.5% to 9% of them singletons. This TCR was recovered from a young man who received the YFV17D yellow fever vaccine. J is TRBJ2-7 and V is TRBV2; the D gene is possibly TRBD1 (5 bases). This sample comprised CD8+ T cells sorted from PBMCs, obtained 15 days after the yellow fever booster vaccination. The CDR3 DNA is TGTGCCAGCAGGACCAGGGTTACCCACGAGCAGTACTTC. It yields the protein CASRTRVTHEQYF.